This TCR beta chain was observed in a study of naive and memory T cell subsets (dated by TCRdb to 2016 to 2017). As for the study more broadly: Sorted naive and memory T cell subsets from peripheral blood were analyzed in the study using a UMI-based, open-source pipeline for TCR alpha and beta sequencing. Complete agreement was observed between the functional CMV T cell responses and the IgG serology results. RNA was DNase-treated and reverse transcribed with TCR constant-region primers, mostly using SuperScript III.

Including cysteine and phenylalanine, the CDR3 has 16 amino acids. The only DNA kept is the CDR3, 48 bases in frame from the first base. Trimming at the junction amounts to 3 bases on V and 6 bases on J, and the germline ends lie 17 bases apart. According to the germline V gene, CDR1 reads SGHTA and CDR2 reads FQGNSA. From the second PCR step onward, the TCR alpha chain libraries and the TCR beta chain libraries were amplified separately. To determine each donor's CMV status, fresh PBMCs were stimulated overnight with CMV viral lysate, and IFNgamma production from CD4+ T cells was then assessed. CD4 T cells were positively selected using Miltenyi beads, after which CD8 T cells were positively selected from the CD4-negative fraction. Cells stained for CD3, CD4, CD8, CD45RA, CD27 and a live/dead dye were sorted on a BD Aria II into four subsets by CD45RA and CD27. Effector memory cells were sorted as CD45RA-CD27-, and EMRA cells as CD45RA+CD27-. A few healthy volunteers provided blood, and the blood of each volunteer was split into CD4 and CD8 T cells and then into four differentiation subsets. Approximately 130 ml of peripheral blood was drawn per donor, and PBMC were isolated by Ficoll-Paque PLUS density-gradient centrifugation. Sorted cells were lysed in RLT buffer, after which RNA was extracted using a Qiagen RNeasy kit and stored at -80 degrees C.

The paper's findings and limits, for the study overall: In both CD4 and CD8 cells, the Gini index increased while Shannon and inverse Simpson diversity decreased from naive through CM, EM and EMRA. Each clonotype was defined as a single alpha or beta chain sequence rather than as a paired alpha/beta receptor. A power law was followed by TCR abundance, with an exponent that differed between naive and memory subsets but was consistent across the three individuals. The repertoire findings for the naive and memory subsets could not be validated against a ground truth, as none was available. After error correction, over 95% of naive TCR sequences appeared only once, giving much steeper abundance distributions than memory subsets. RNA-based TCR counts may be affected by expression changes linked to T cell activation and differentiation.

Preparation of the library involved UMI-ligation and nested PCR. To cover both TRBC1 and TRBC2, the beta constant-region primer consisted of an equimolar mix of two oligonucleotides. A single-stranded oligonucleotide bearing the SP2 primer plus a 12-nucleotide UMI was ligated onto the 3' end of the cDNA by T4 RNA ligase 1. The ligated cDNA went through four rounds of PCR with nested alpha and beta constant-region primers together with the SP2 primer. Incubation of the ligation reaction was carried out at 16 degrees C for about 19-25 hours. To avoid over-amplification, PCR2 was usually performed as a SYBR Green qPCR and halted once a predetermined threshold was reached. Every purification after the first one was done using Agencourt AMPure XP magnetic beads. Library quantification was done by Qubit, followed by a TapeStation check on which the main peak was expected at around 650 bp. Pooled libraries were sequenced on an Illumina MiSeq with v2 2x251 paired-end kits, typically giving about 0.9-2.1 million reads per sample. Each sample's library went into the pool at about 4.1 nM, and about 5-7.5% PhiX was added to help with cluster recognition. As for the authors' bioinformatics: V and J genes were assigned to Demultiplexor-processed FASTQ reads by Decombinator through tag matching, with a single base-pair mismatch being allowed. Collapsinator used UMIs to correct both sequencing errors and frequency errors arising from PCR heterogeneity. TCRs were translated and CDR3s were extracted from the conserved cysteine to the FGXG phenylalanine by CDR3Translator, with non-productive sequences being flagged. Gini, Shannon entropy and inverse Simpson indices were computed after subsampling the repertoires to the same number of UMI-defined TCRs. Power-law fits to clonotype abundance distributions were performed by maximum likelihood within the linear range. Similar UMI counts, unique TCR numbers and clonal distributions were obtained with the pipeline and with MIGEC on one naive CD8 sample. A set of several thousand CMV-associated CDR3 sequences, compiled from VDJdb and a published dataset, was used to search the repertoires. TCRdb handled the public reads itself, with Q25 trimming in fastp and clone calling in MiXCR, and kept productive beta chains. Rows with one shared CDR3 protein collapse into an entry with the most common genes and DNA. The V and J calls here are based on TCRdb, not the publication. The sample yields around 31,000 distinct CDR3 sequences; approximately 12% were counted once. The biggest ten clones account for roughly a sixth of the sample.

This clonotype was picked up a small number of times. What this receptor recognizes is not known. It has no much larger one-base neighbor in the sample; base qualities were not kept. This chain is built from TRBV7-2 and TRBJ2-2, with TRBD1 tentatively as D gene (6 bases match). Input material: effector memory CD4+ T cells from blood. This specimen's cell subset or site label, per the study, means: effector memory, CD45RA- CD27-. The receptor was derived from a human donor in good health. DNA sequence: TGTGCCAGCAGCTTGACTCGACAGGTTAGGGCCGGGGAGCTGTTTTTT. This encodes CASSLTRQVRAGELFF. The variable domain in full, with residues beyond the CDR3 obtained from the reference TRBV7-2 and TRBJ2-2 genes, is GAGVSQSPSNKVTEKGKDVELRCDPISGHTALYWYRQSLGQGLEFLIYFQGNSAPDKSGLPSDRFSAERTGGSVSTLTIQRTQQEDSAVYLCASSLTRQVRAGELFFGEGSRLTVL.